These 18 T cell receptor beta chains were sequenced from one sample in a study of Graves' ophthalmopathy and Graves' hyperthyroidism. CDR3 regions of TCR beta were amplified from RNA transcripts. First-round RT-PCR employed HTBI primers, with a second-round multiplex PCR after it. TCRdb called the multiplex PCR reads again in MiXCR, with one record for every CDR3 protein. This table has 620,000 or so distinct CDR3 sequences, around a fifth appearing once. Sequencing input: peripheral blood. Receptors originate from a woman aged 18-29 years with stable Graves' hyperthyroidism. Some clones in this sample may be carry-over from other donors' samples.

This clonotype was seen at least ten times. DNA for the CDR3: TGTGCCAGCAGTGCTAGCGGGGGGGAGACCCAGTACTTC. It codes for CASSASGGETQYF. The rearrangement joins TRBV6-1 to TRBJ2-5; the match to TRBD2 covers 11 bases. The germline V gene has CDR1 MNHNS and CDR2 SASEGT. The V and J ends lost 4 bases and 5 bases, in that order; junction bases with no gene match: 0. This CDR3 region has 13 residues.

This clonotype was detected many times. The V gene is TRBV6-1, the J gene TRBJ1-3; no clear D. The V and J ends lost 6 bases and 4 bases respectively, with 7 bases between them. CDR3 size: 12 residues. Germline V CDR1 and CDR2: MNHNS, SASEGT. CDR3 sequence reads: CASSSPGNTIYF. CDR3 sequence (DNA): TGTGCCAGCAGCTCCCCCGGAAACACCATATATTTT.

This clonotype has at least ten counts. This chain connects TRBV20-1 to TRBJ2-5; D is possibly TRBD1 (7 bases). The CDR3 runs 13 residues. V shed 3 bases and J shed 4 bases, with 12 bases lying between them. Germline CDR1 reads DFQATT; CDR2 reads SNEGSKA (reference sequence). The CDR3 DNA sequence: TGCAGTGCTAGGTACCAGGGGGGAGAGACCCAGTACTTC. It codes for CSARYQGGETQYF.

This clonotype was seen only a few times. J is TRBJ2-7 and V is TRBV7-8, with unresolved D. The V end lost 5 bases, the J end lost 0 bases, and 8 bases lay between the germline ends. The CDR3 runs to 13 residues. CDR1 and CDR2 (germline): SGHVS, FQNEAQ. CDR3 bases: TGTGCCAGCAGCCAACCGAGCTCCTACGAGCAGTACTTC. Its translation: CASSQPSSYEQYF.

This clonotype came up many times. The chain recombines TRBV6-1 with TRBJ2-7; D remains ambiguous. Germline CDR1 MNHNS, CDR2 SASEGT. The CDR3 runs 11 residues. Trimming pared 6 bases from V and 6 bases from J, leaving 9 bases between. This CDR3 reads CASRDPSEQYF. The CDR3 DNA reads as TGTGCCAGCAGGGACCCTAGCGAGCAGTACTTC.

This clonotype appeared many times. The V and J genes are TRBV6-1 and TRBJ1-6; possibly TRBD1 for D (5 bases). V shed 6 bases and J shed 8 bases, with 14 bases lying between them. CDR3 length: 14 residues. The V gene's germline CDR1 is MNHNS and CDR2 SASEGT. CDR3 amino acids: CASREGFSDSPLHF. DNA of the CDR3: TGTGCCAGCAGGGAGGGGTTTTCTGATTCACCCCTCCACTTT.

This clonotype was observed many times. The V and J genes are TRBV6-1 and TRBJ2-7, with TRBD1 as a possible D gene (5 bases). V lost 4 bases to trimming and J lost 6 bases, with 13 bases between them. This CDR3 region has 13 residues. Germline V gene lookup returns CDR1 MNHNS and CDR2 SASEGT. The CDR3 spells CASSVQDRTEQYF. DNA for the CDR3: TGTGCCAGCAGTGTACAGGATCGAACCGAGCAGTACTTC.

This clonotype was counted at least ten times. This chain joins TRBV20-1 and TRBJ2-5; possible D gene TRBD1, 6 bases. Germline values: CDR1 DFQATT, CDR2 SNEGSKA (reference sequence). There are 13 residues in the CDR3. V lost 4 bases and J lost 2, with 11 bases in between. The CDR3 bases are TGCAGTGCTAATATCCAGGGGCAAGAGACCCAGTACTTC. Protein product: CSANIQGQETQYF.

The gene calls are TRBV6-1 and TRBJ2-5; 8 bases line up with TRBD2. The CDR3 spans 15 residues. Per germline, CDR1 MNHNS and CDR2 SASEGT. V dropped 8 bases and J dropped 5; count of bases not matched to a gene: 13. CDR3 bases: TGTGCCAGCTACGAGCCGGGAGGGCCGTTGGAGACCCAGTACTTC. Translated: CASYEPGGPLETQYF.

This clonotype has ten or more counts. The V and J genes are TRBV12-3 or TRBV12-4 and TRBJ2-7; no firm D call. CDR3 length equals 11 residues. CDR3 residues: CASGSSYEQYF. The CDR3 DNA reads as TGTGCTTCGGGTAGCTCCTACGAGCAGTACTTC.

This chain joins TRBV4-1 and TRBJ2-7, with D perhaps TRBD1 (5 bases). Germline values: CDR1 MGHRA, CDR2 YSYEKL. V gave up 4 bases and J gave up 6 bases, with 13 bases separating them. The CDR3 loop spans 13 amino acids. The CDR3 here is CASSPDTPSEQYF. CDR3 DNA sequence: TGCGCCAGCAGCCCGGACACCCCTTCCGAGCAGTACTTC.

This clonotype has a count of ten or more. This chain links TRBV10-3 with TRBJ1-1, with 8 positions matching TRBD1. The CDR3 has 21 amino acids. Per the germline V gene, CDR1 is ENHRY and CDR2 is SYGVKD. V was pared by 6 bases and J by 3 bases, with 27 bases of the junction left unmatched. As DNA, the CDR3 is TGTGCCATCAGGAGACGCCCGTTCCCGAGACAGGGGAAGGTGGCGGACACTGAAGCTTTCTTT. The encoded protein is CAIRRRPFPRQGKVADTEAFF.

This clonotype was seen a few times. The chain uses TRBV20-1 and TRBJ1-2, with TRBD1 matching 7 bases. The CDR3 covers 15 residues. J was trimmed by 7 bases and V by 1 base; bases with no gene match: 12. Per the germline V gene, CDR1 is DFQATT and CDR2 is SNEGSKA (reference sequence). As DNA, the CDR3 is TGCAGTGCTAGAGCCGGGACAGCTAAACTTGGTGGCTACACCTTC. It is translated as CSARAGTAKLGGYTF.

Regarding this clonotype: A much larger clonotype is one base distant, so this may be a read error. DNA for the CDR3: TGCGCCAGCAGCTCCGAATCTGGGATGGACACCGGGGAGCTGTTTTTT. It codes for CASSSESGMDTGELFF. This chain connects TRBV5-1 to TRBJ2-2; D unresolved. From germline, CDR1 is SGHRS and CDR2 YFSETQ. V lost 3 bases and J 3 bases, leaving 15 bases between the germline ends. CDR3 length: 16 residues.

The chain uses TRBV11-1 and TRBJ1-1; 8 bases map to TRBD1. With 4 bases clipped from V and 3 bases from J, the junction kept 10 bases outside the gene matches. Germline V gene sequence: CDR1 SGHAT, CDR2 FQDESV (reference sequence). CDR3 length: 16 amino acids. The CDR3 DNA sequence: TGTGCCAGCAGCTCCACGGACAGGGCGGTCGACACTGAAGCTTTCTTT. This translates into CASSSTDRAVDTEAFF.

Only a few counts were recorded for this clonotype. V is TRBV18 and J is TRBJ2-7, with D possibly being TRBD2 (5 bases). V was cut by 0 bases and J by 5 bases, with 11 bases left in between. Per the germline V gene, CDR1 is KGHSH and CDR2 is LQKENI. The CDR3 has 14 amino acids. The CDR3 loop is CASSPPGKRDEQYF. The CDR3 bases are TGTGCCAGCTCACCACCGGGGAAGAGGGACGAGCAGTACTTC.

The rearrangement uses TRBV6-1 and TRBJ1-2; 7 nucleotides agree with TRBD1. This CDR3 is built from 14 residues. Looked up from germline, CDR1 is MNHNS and CDR2 is SASEGT. Trimming cost V 8 bases and J 5 bases; bases outside gene matches: 11. The CDR3 bases are TGTGCCAGCGAAATCTCACAGGGGATGTATGGCTACACCTTC. Its translation: CASEISQGMYGYTF.

This clonotype was observed at least ten times. The rearrangement joins TRBV6-2 or TRBV6-3 to TRBJ2-5, with TRBD1 identical over 7 bases. V was clipped by 7 bases and J by 2 bases; unmatched bases: 13. CDR3 length: 16 amino acids. CDR1 and CDR2 from the germline V gene are MNHEY and SVGEGT. CDR3 nucleotides: TGTGCCAGCACCCCCGGGGCGACAGGGCAACAAGAGACCCAGTACTTC. It translates to CASTPGATGQQETQYF.